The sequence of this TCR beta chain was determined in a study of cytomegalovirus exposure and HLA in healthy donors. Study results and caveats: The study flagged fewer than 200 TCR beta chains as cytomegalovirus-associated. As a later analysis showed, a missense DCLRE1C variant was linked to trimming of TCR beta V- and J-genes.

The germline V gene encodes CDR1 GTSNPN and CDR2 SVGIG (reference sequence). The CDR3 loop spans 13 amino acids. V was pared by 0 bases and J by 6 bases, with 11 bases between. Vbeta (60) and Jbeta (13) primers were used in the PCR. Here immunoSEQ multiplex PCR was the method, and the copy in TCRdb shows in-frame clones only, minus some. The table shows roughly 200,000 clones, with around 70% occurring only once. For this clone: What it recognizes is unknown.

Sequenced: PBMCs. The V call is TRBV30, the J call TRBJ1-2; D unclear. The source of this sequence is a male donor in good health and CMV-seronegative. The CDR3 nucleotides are TGTGCCTGGAGTGTAACGGGAGGTGATGGCTACACCTTC. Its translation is CAWSVTGGDGYTF.